The 27 T cell receptor beta chains presented below share a single source sample, sequenced in a study of vaccination effects on CD4 cells after COVID-19. Assay: immunoSEQ multiplex PCR; the TCRdb copy retains only in-frame clones and omits some. The data hold under 85,000 clones, with about three quarters observed a single time. No cognate antigen is known for these TCRs. Using viral peptide pools, the ViraFEST assay grew out antigen-specific CD4+ T cells prior to sequencing. Subsequent to a culture period of 10 to 11 days, CD4+ T cells were isolated. Two-dose vaccination with either BNT162b2 or mRNA-1273 was given to the participants. The sample was CD4+ T cells from PBMCs cultured with HCoV-OC43 spike peptides, taken after COVID-19 vaccination. Specified subset: HCoV-OC43 spike overlapping peptide pool stimulation. The source of these receptors is a human donor who received a COVID-19 vaccine.

This clone was counted a single time. This rearrangement joins TRBV29-1 to TRBJ2-1; D uncertain. The germline gives CDR1 SQVTM, CDR2 ANQGSEA. The CDR3 runs to 12 residues. V was pared by 7 bases and J by 0 bases, with 7 bases between. CDR3 protein: CSALISYNEQFF. The CDR3, as DNA: TGCAGCGCCCTTATCTCCTACAATGAGCAGTTCTTC.

The chain joins TRBV7-2 to TRBJ2-1; D remains unclear. CDR1 is SGHTA, CDR2 FQGNSA, per germline. The CDR3 has 15 residues. Trimming removed 5 bases from V and 6 bases from J, with 17 bases in between. CDR3 nucleotides: TGTGCCAGCAGCCCCAAAATCGGTTCGCTCAATGAGCAGTTCTTC. It codes for CASSPKIGSLNEQFF.

V usage is TRBV18 and J usage is TRBJ2-1; D remains unclear. Germline loops: CDR1 KGHSH, CDR2 LQKENI. This CDR3 comprises 15 residues. V lost 4 bases, J lost 0 bases, and 10 bases lay in between. This CDR3 is CASSLDGSSYNEQFF. As DNA, the CDR3 is TGTGCCAGCTCACTGGACGGAAGCTCCTACAATGAGCAGTTCTTC.

This clone was seen just once. The chain employs TRBV14 and TRBJ1-1; D might be TRBD1 (5 bases). The CDR3 is 13 amino acids. Germline assignment: CDR1 SGHDN and CDR2 FVKESK. Trimming stripped 1 base from V and 10 bases from J, with 13 bases between. The CDR3 reads CASSQVLGQGAFF. In DNA, the CDR3 is TGTGCCAGCAGCCAAGTTTTGGGTCAGGGAGCTTTCTTT.

The chain couples TRBV2 to TRBJ1-2; no firm D call. Trimming shortened V by 3 bases and J by 3 bases, and 5 bases separated the two germline ends. CDR3 length: 12 amino acids. CDR1 is SNHLY, CDR2 FYNNEI, per germline. The CDR3 reads CASSDPHYGYTF. The CDR3 DNA sequence: TGTGCCAGCAGTGACCCCCACTATGGCTACACCTTC.

The chain links TRBV2 to TRBJ2-1, with 8 bases fitting TRBD1. J lost 6 bases, V lost 8 bases, and 9 bases had no gene match. The CDR3 is 14 amino acids. Germline values: CDR1 SNHLY, CDR2 FYNNEI. The CDR3 sequence is CASLPDRVGNEQFF. The CDR3 region has the DNA TGTGCCAGCCTCCCGGACAGGGTAGGCAATGAGCAGTTCTTC.

CDR3 in amino acids: CASSQEKIGSGANVLTF. The CDR3, as DNA: TGCGCCAGCAGCCAAGAAAAGATTGGCTCTGGGGCCAACGTCCTGACTTTC. This rearrangement joins TRBV4-3 to TRBJ2-6; D not resolved. The length of the CDR3 is 17 residues. The germline CDR1 and CDR2 sequences are LGHNA and YSLEER. Trimming took 0 bases from V and 0 from J, leaving 9 bases between them.

The V call is TRBV6-6, the J call TRBJ2-3; 8 nucleotides match TRBD1. From germline, CDR1 is MNHNY and CDR2 SVGAGI (reference sequence). V lost 6 bases, J lost 0 bases, and 5 bases stayed unmatched. This CDR3 has 15 amino acids. CDR3 nucleotide sequence: TGTGCCAGCAGAGAGGGACAGGCTAGCACAGATACGCAGTATTTT. It translates to CASREGQASTDTQYF.

CDR3 DNA: TGTGCCAGTAGTATTAATAGGGCCGACAGGGTAGCTTTCTTT. Translation gives CASSINRADRVAFF. The chain combines TRBV19 with TRBJ1-1, with TRBD1 matching 7 bases. Germline lookup yields CDR1 LNHDA and CDR2 SQIVND (reference sequence). V shed 3 bases, J shed 10 bases, and the junction held 11 bases outside the gene matches. This CDR3 spans 14 amino acids.

The chain carries TRBV19 and TRBJ2-5; TRBD2 might be the D (5 bases). With 1 base removed from V and 6 bases from J, the gap between germline ends came to 9 bases. The CDR3 has 13 amino acids. The germline CDR1 and CDR2 sequences are LNHDA and SQIVND (reference sequence). CDR3: CASSIGGLKTQYF. The DNA for the CDR3 is TGTGCCAGTAGTATAGGCGGGCTTAAGACCCAGTACTTC.

The chain employs TRBV14 and TRBJ1-2, with 8 bases identical to TRBD1. Germline loops: CDR1 SGHDN, CDR2 FVKESK. The CDR3 runs to 14 residues. The ends lost 3 bases at V and 5 bases at J; junction bases unmatched: 5. The CDR3 protein is CASSHQGAPYGYTF. The CDR3, as DNA: TGTGCCAGCAGCCATCAGGGGGCCCCATATGGCTACACCTTC.

The CDR3 loop reads CASSLVHPEDEKLFF. In DNA form, the CDR3 reads TGCGCCAGCAGCTTGGTTCACCCTGAGGATGAAAAACTGTTTTTT. The chain couples TRBV5-1 to TRBJ1-4; D is undetermined. The CDR3 is 15 residues long. Germline V gene lookup returns CDR1 SGHRS and CDR2 YFSETQ. The V end lost 0 bases, the J end lost 6 bases, and 12 bases lay between the germline ends. Full variable domain (remainder filled in from reference TRBV5-1 and TRBJ1-4): KAGVTQTPRYLIKTRGQQVTLSCSPISGHRSVSWYQQTPGQGLQFLFEYFSETQRNKGNFPGRFSGRQFSNSRSEMNVSTLELGDSALYLCASSLVHPEDEKLFFGSGTQLSVL.

This clone was counted once. V gene TRBV5-1 combines with J gene TRBJ2-3; 9 nucleotides align to TRBD1. CDR3 length: 16 residues. Germline CDR1 reads SGHRS; CDR2 reads YFSETQ. Germline trimming cut 4 bases from V and 4 bases from J; bases unmatched to any gene: 10. The CDR3, as DNA: TGCGCCAGCAGCCTCCGGGACAGGGCGTGGGCAGATACGCAGTATTTT. Translation: CASSLRDRAWADTQYF.

This sequence joins TRBV19 and TRBJ1-5; the D is unclear. This CDR3 is 13 amino acids long. Trimming removed 5 bases from V and 1 base from J, with 6 bases in between. The germline CDR1 and CDR2 sequences are LNHDA and SQIVND (reference sequence). CDR3 loop: CASSPDSNQPQHF. In DNA, the CDR3 is TGTGCCAGTAGTCCCGACAGCAATCAGCCCCAGCATTTT. The full variable domain, with the rest looked up from reference TRBV19 and TRBJ1-5, is DGGITQSPKYLFRKEGQNVTLSCEQNLNHDAMYWYRQDPGQGLRLIYYSQIVNDFQKGDIAEGYSVSREKKESFPLTVTSAQKNPTAFYLCASSPDSNQPQHFGDGTRLSIL.

V usage is TRBV11-3 and J usage is TRBJ2-1; 10 bases match TRBD2. In germline, CDR1 is SGHNT, CDR2 YENEEA. V was pared by 3 bases and J by 4 bases, with 9 bases of the junction left unmatched. The CDR3 has 17 amino acids. The CDR3 DNA sequence: TGTGCCAGCAGCTTGAGGTCAAAGCGGGGGGGTTACAATGAGCAGTTCTTC. Translating gives CASSLRSKRGGYNEQFF.

The chain recombines TRBV27 with TRBJ1-2; possibly TRBD1 for D (5 bases). The V end lost 4 bases, the J end lost 3 bases, and 21 bases lay between the germline ends. The CDR3 covers 17 residues. In germline, CDR1 is MNHEY, CDR2 SMNVEV (reference sequence). The CDR3 coding sequence is TGTGCCAGCAGTTCTGCTTCCAGGGCAATGTTGGACTATGGCTACACCTTC. This codes for CASSSASRAMLDYGYTF.

This clone occurred a few times. The chain recombines TRBV29-1 with TRBJ2-3; TRBD1 might be the D (5 bases). The CDR3 is 15 residues long. The germline gives CDR1 SQVTM, CDR2 ANQGSEA. V was shortened by 4 bases and J by 1 base, with 15 bases between the two germline ends. In DNA, the CDR3 is TGCAGCGTTGCCCTCCAGGGATCGGGCACAGATACGCAGTATTTT. It translates to CSVALQGSGTDTQYF.

CDR3 in amino acids: CASGFGSNVLSGANVLTF. DNA of the CDR3: TGTGCTAGTGGTTTTGGTAGTAACGTCCTCTCTGGGGCCAACGTCCTGACTTTC. The genes are TRBV12-5 and TRBJ2-6; no definite D call. This CDR3 region has 18 residues. Germline V lookup: CDR1 LGHNT, CDR2 FRNRAP. V was clipped by 3 bases and J by 0 bases, with 15 bases between them.

This clone was observed a few times. The V and J genes are TRBV5-1 and TRBJ1-2; 8 positions match TRBD1. Trimming removed 4 bases from V and 4 bases from J; junction bases left unmatched: 9. CDR1 is SGHRS, CDR2 YFSETQ, per germline. This CDR3 comprises 15 residues. CDR3 in amino acids: CASSGVGQGAYGYTF. CDR3 bases: TGCGCCAGCAGCGGGGTAGGACAGGGCGCCTATGGCTACACCTTC.

The CDR3 region is CASSSDGNTEAFF. In DNA, the CDR3 is TGTGCCAGCAGTTCGGACGGGAACACTGAAGCTTTCTTT. This chain joins TRBV2 and TRBJ1-1, with D hard to call. Germline V gene lookup returns CDR1 SNHLY and CDR2 FYNNEI. V was shortened by 5 bases and J by 1 base, with 8 bases between the two germline ends. This CDR3 has 13 residues. The full variable domain, in which reference TRBV2 and TRBJ1-1 provide the parts outside the CDR3, is EPEVTQTPSHQVTQMGQEVILRCVPISNHLYFYWYRQILGQKVEFLVSFYNNEISEKSEIFDDQFSVERPDGSNFTLKIRSTKLEDSAMYFCASSSDGNTEAFFGQGTRLTVV.

The chain couples TRBV6-5 to TRBJ2-3; D is unclear. The CDR3 totals 14 residues. Per the germline V gene, CDR1 is MNHEY and CDR2 is SVGAGI. With 3 bases removed from V and 0 bases from J, the gap between germline ends came to 7 bases. The CDR3 coding sequence is TGTGCCAGCAGTTATACGAGGAGCACAGATACGCAGTATTTT. Its protein is CASSYTRSTDTQYF.

The sample holds one count of this clone. V is TRBV27 and J is TRBJ2-3, with D tentatively TRBD2 (5 bases). Germline-derived CDR1 and CDR2 are MNHEY and SMNVEV (reference sequence). Trimming cost V 0 bases and J 4 bases, with 17 bases left between them. The CDR3 runs to 17 residues. The CDR3 region is CASSLSFLGIGADTQYF. The DNA of the CDR3 is TGTGCCAGCAGTTTATCTTTCCTGGGGATCGGGGCAGATACGCAGTATTTT.

The chain recombines TRBV7-9 with TRBJ2-3; D remains ambiguous. Looked up from germline, CDR1 is SEHNR and CDR2 is FQNEAQ (reference sequence). V was shortened by 5 bases and J by 5 bases, with 11 bases between the two germline ends. The CDR3 extends over 13 amino acids. CDR3 loop: CASSPGPIDTQYF. In DNA, the CDR3 is TGTGCCAGCAGCCCTGGGCCCATAGATACGCAGTATTTT.

This chain links TRBV5-1 with TRBJ1-3; unclear D gene. V was clipped by 1 base and J by 7 bases, with 9 bases between them. CDR3 size: 13 residues. The germline V gene has CDR1 SGHRS and CDR2 YFSETQ. CDR3 protein: CASSLSGSNTIYF. The CDR3 DNA sequence: TGCGCCAGCAGCTTGTCTGGGTCGAACACCATATATTTT.

The chain recombines TRBV12-3 or TRBV12-4 with TRBJ1-2; no definite D call. The CDR3 runs 13 residues. V lost 3 bases to trimming and J lost 1 base, with 6 bases between them. The CDR3 loop reads CASSFDGNYGYTF. The CDR3 coding sequence is TGTGCCAGCAGTTTTGACGGTAACTATGGCTACACCTTC.

The chain is built from TRBV5-1 and TRBJ2-2, with 7 nucleotides matching TRBD1. V shed 3 bases and J 0 bases; nucleotides not matched to a gene: 2. This CDR3 has 15 residues. Germline V gives CDR1 SGHRS, CDR2 YFSETQ. This chain's CDR3 is CASSSGQPNTGELFF. In nucleotides, the CDR3 is TGCGCCAGCAGCTCGGGACAGCCGAACACCGGGGAGCTGTTTTTT.

V gene TRBV7-8 combines with J gene TRBJ2-3; TRBD2 aligns across 9 bases. CDR1 SGHVS and CDR2 FQNEAQ come from the germline V gene. Trimming at V came to 4 bases and at J to 4 bases, leaving 9 bases not matched to a gene. The CDR3 spans 16 residues. CDR3 sequence: CASSSSASGAPDTQYF. The DNA of the CDR3 is TGTGCCAGCAGCTCATCCGCTAGCGGGGCTCCAGATACGCAGTATTTT. The full variable domain, its missing parts supplied by reference TRBV7-8 and TRBJ2-3, is GAGVSQSPRYKVAKRGQDVALRCDPISGHVSLFWYQQALGQGPEFLTYFQNEAQLDKSGLPSDRFFAERPEGSVSTLKIQRTQQEDSAVYLCASSSSASGAPDTQYFGPGTRLTVL.